This record looks at one T cell receptor beta chain sequence and its context. The source of the sample is a study of blood T cell repertoires in COVID-19. As for the study in general: T cells, B-cell-depleted T cells, or PBMCs provided the cDNA or gDNA that served as material.

Here immunoSEQ multiplex PCR was the method, and the copy in TCRdb shows in-frame clones only, minus some. The sample holds 130,000 to 150,000 clones, 85% to 90% seen once. Clinical histories supplied by participants themselves formed the basis of cohort assignment. CDR1 is MNHEY, CDR2 SVGAGI, per germline. This CDR3 is built from 12 residues. V was clipped by 6 bases and J by 8 bases; unmatched bases: 6. The chain combines TRBV6-5 with TRBJ1-2; TRBD1 agrees at 7 bases. The sequenced sample was PBMCs or T cells enriched from blood (not recorded which). The clonotype comes from a man aged 55-75 years who had recovered from COVID-19. The CDR3 spells CASRRQGGGYTF. The CDR3 nucleotides read TGTGCCAGCAGGCGACAGGGAGGCGGCTACACCTTC.